The 8 T cell receptor beta chains reported below all come from one sample, sequenced in a study of blood T cell repertoires in COVID-19. The data were produced by immunoSEQ multiplex PCR, yet TCRdb's version contains in-frame clones alone and is incomplete. The data hold about 230,000 clones, with approximately 90% observed a single time. The specimen was peripheral blood. These receptors were taken from a man between 45 and 60 years old with COVID-19, enrolled during active disease.

This rearrangement joins TRBV7-9 to TRBJ1-1, with D maybe TRBD1 (6 bases). The germline gives CDR1 SEHNR, CDR2 FQNEAQ (reference sequence). V was pared by 5 bases and J by 1 base, with 14 bases between. This CDR3 is built from 15 residues. CDR3 region: CASSPSRQENTEAFF. The CDR3 DNA reads TGTGCCAGCAGCCCGTCGCGACAGGAGAACACTGAAGCTTTCTTT.

The V call is TRBV4-3, the J call TRBJ1-4, with no clear D. CDR3 size: 12 residues. Germline V CDR1 and CDR2: LGHNA, YSLEER. Trimming removed 0 bases from V and 11 bases from J, with 7 bases in between. The CDR3 reads CASSQDSGKLFF. In DNA, the CDR3 is TGCGCCAGCAGCCAAGATTCCGGGAAACTGTTTTTT.

V usage is TRBV5-8 and J usage is TRBJ2-7, with D tentatively TRBD2 (7 bases). V was trimmed by 1 base and J by 3 bases, leaving 17 bases between them. Germline V CDR1 and CDR2: SGHTS, YDEGEE. CDR3 size: 16 residues. The DNA of the CDR3 is TGTGCCAGCAGCTTGTGGAGGGGGGGATCCCGCTACGAGCAGTACTTC. It translates to CASSLWRGGSRYEQYF.

In its sample, this clone was seen once. The chain joins TRBV6-2 or TRBV6-3 to TRBJ2-1; TRBD2 matches at 11 bases. The CDR3 is 17 amino acids. Losses at the gene ends were 5 bases for V and 3 bases for J; bases not matched to a gene: 9. Per germline, CDR1 MNHEY and CDR2 SVGEGT. CDR3 nucleotides: TGTGCCAGCAGTCAAAGGATCGGACTAGCGGGCTACAATGAGCAGTTCTTC. This encodes CASSQRIGLAGYNEQFF.

The J gene is TRBJ2-6, the V gene TRBV7-8; 9 bases are shared with TRBD1. V was pared by 5 bases and J by 0 bases, with 14 bases of the junction left unmatched. Per germline, CDR1 SGHVS and CDR2 FQNEAQ. CDR3 size: 20 residues. The CDR3 sequence is CASSPSGGTGPFSGANVLTF. The DNA for the CDR3 is TGTGCCAGCAGCCCGTCGGGTGGGACAGGGCCATTCTCTGGGGCCAACGTCCTGACTTTC.

CDR3 DNA: TGTGCCAGCAGTTACCTGTCTGAAGCTTTCTTT. Translated: CASSYLSEAFF. This sequence joins TRBV6-6 and TRBJ1-1; D ambiguous. The CDR3 runs to 11 residues. Deletions cut 2 bases from V and 6 bases from J, with 4 bases between. CDR1 and CDR2 (germline): MNHNY, SVGAGI (reference sequence).

The chain links TRBV5-1 to TRBJ2-2; 7 positions match TRBD1. Losses at the gene ends were 0 bases for V and 4 bases for J; bases not matched to a gene: 3. The CDR3 runs 15 residues. Per germline, CDR1 SGHRS and CDR2 YFSETQ. CDR3 DNA sequence: TGCGCCAGCAGCTTGGAAGGGGGCCCCACCGGGGAGCTGTTTTTT. Translation: CASSLEGGPTGELFF.

The table lists this clone with a few counts. The V gene is TRBV10-1, the J gene TRBJ1-1, with 7 positions matching TRBD1. The germline gives CDR1 WNHNN, CDR2 SYGVQD (reference sequence). Trimming took 4 bases from V and 5 from J; bases not matched to a gene: 4. This CDR3 spans 13 amino acids. CDR3 residues: CASSADRVTEAFF. CDR3 coding DNA: TGCGCCAGCAGTGCTGACAGGGTAACTGAAGCTTTCTTT.